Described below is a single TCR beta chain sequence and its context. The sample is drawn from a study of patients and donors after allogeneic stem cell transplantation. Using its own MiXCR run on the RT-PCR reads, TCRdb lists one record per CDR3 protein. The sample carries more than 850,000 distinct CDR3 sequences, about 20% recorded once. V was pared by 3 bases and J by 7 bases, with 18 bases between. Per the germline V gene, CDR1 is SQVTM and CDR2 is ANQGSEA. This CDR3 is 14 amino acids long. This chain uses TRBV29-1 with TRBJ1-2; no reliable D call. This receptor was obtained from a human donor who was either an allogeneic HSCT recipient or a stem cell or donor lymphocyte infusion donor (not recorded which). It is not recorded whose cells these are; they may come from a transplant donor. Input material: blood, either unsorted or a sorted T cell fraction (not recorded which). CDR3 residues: CSVERTGPNGGYTF. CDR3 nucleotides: TGCAGCGTTGAGAGAACGGGCCCGAACGGTGGCTACACCTTC.